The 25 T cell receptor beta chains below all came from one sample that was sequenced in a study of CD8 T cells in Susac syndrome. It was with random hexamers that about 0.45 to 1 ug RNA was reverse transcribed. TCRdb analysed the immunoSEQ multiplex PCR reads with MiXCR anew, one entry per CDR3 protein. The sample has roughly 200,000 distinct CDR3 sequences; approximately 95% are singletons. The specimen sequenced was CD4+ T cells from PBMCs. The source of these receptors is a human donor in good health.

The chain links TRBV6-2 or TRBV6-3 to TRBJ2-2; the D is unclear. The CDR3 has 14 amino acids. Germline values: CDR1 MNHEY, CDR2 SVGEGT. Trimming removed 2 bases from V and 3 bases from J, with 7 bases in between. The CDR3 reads CASSYIGYTGELFF. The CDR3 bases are TGTGCCAGCAGTTACATCGGATACACCGGGGAGCTGTTTTTT.

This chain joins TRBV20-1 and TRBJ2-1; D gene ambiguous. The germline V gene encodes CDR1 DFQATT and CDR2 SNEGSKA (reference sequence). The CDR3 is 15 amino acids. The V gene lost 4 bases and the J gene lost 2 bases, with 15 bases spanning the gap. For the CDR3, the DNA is TGCAGTGCTATTAGCATCAGGTCTCCCTACAATGAGCAGTTCTTC. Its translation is CSAISIRSPYNEQFF.

The CDR3 reads CASSENAGSGEQFF. CDR3 nucleotides: TGCGCCAGCAGCGAAAACGCAGGGTCCGGTGAGCAGTTCTTC. V is TRBV5-1 and J is TRBJ2-1; a weak D match, TRBD1 (5 bases). CDR3 length: 14 amino acids. V dropped 4 bases and J dropped 9 bases, with 17 bases sitting between them. Germline-derived CDR1 and CDR2 are SGHRS and YFSETQ.

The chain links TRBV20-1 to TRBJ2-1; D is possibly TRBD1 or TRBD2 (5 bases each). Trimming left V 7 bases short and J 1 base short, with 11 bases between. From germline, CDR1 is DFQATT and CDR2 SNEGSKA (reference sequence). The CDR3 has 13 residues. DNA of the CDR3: TGCAGTGTGTGGGACGATTCCTACAATGAGCAGTTCTTC. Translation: CSVWDDSYNEQFF.

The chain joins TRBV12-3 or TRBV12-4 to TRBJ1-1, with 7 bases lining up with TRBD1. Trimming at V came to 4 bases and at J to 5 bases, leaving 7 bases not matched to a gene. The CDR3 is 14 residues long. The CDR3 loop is CASSWAGGRTEAFF. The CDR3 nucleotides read TGTGCCAGCAGTTGGGCAGGGGGAAGAACTGAAGCTTTCTTT.

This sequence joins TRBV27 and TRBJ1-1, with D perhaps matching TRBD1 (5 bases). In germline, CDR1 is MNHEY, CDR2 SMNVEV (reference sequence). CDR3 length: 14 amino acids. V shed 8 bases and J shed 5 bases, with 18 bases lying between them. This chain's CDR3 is CASRTPGGVTEAFF. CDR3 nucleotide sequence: TGTGCCAGCCGGACGCCCGGGGGGGTAACTGAAGCTTTCTTT.

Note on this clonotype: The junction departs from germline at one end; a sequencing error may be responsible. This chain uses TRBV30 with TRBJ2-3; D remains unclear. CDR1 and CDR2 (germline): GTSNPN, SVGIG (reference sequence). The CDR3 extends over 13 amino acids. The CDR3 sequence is CAWSVVSRDTQYF. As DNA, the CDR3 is TGTGCCTGGAGTGTAGTCAGCAGAGATACGCAGTATTTT.

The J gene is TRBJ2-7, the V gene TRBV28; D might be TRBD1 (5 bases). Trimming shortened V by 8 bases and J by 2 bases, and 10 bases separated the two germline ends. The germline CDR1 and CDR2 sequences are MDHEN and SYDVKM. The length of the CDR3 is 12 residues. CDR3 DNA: TGTGCCAGCCTGGGGCAGACCTACGAGCAGTACTTC. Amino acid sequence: CASLGQTYEQYF.

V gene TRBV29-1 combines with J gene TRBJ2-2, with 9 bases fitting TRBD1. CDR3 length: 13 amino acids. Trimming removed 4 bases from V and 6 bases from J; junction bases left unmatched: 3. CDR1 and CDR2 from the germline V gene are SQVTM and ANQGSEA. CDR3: CSVVRQGAGELFF. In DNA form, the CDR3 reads TGCAGCGTTGTCCGACAGGGGGCCGGGGAGCTGTTTTTT.

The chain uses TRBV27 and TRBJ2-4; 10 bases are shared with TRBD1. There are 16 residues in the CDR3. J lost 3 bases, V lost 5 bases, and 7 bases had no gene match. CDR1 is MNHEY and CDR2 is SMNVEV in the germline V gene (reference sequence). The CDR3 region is CASSRAGTGVKNIQYF. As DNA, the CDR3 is TGTGCCAGCAGTCGCGCCGGGACAGGGGTCAAAAACATTCAGTACTTC.

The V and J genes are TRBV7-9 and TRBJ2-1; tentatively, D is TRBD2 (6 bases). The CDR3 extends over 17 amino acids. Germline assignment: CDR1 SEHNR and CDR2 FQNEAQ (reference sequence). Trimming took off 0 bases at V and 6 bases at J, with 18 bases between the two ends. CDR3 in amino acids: CASSLASGWRAVNEQFF. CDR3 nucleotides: TGTGCCAGCAGCTTAGCCTCGGGATGGAGGGCTGTCAATGAGCAGTTCTTC.

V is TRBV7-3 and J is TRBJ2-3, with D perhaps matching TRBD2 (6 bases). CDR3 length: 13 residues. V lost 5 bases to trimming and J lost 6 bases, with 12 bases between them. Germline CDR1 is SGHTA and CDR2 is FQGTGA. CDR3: CASSPGVFDTQYF. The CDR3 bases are TGTGCCAGCAGCCCGGGGGTTTTTGATACGCAGTATTTT.

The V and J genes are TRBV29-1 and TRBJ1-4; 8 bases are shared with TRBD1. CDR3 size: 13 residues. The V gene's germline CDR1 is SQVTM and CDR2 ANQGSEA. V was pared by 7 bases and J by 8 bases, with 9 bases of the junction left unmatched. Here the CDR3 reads CSALTGEGEKLFF. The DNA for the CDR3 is TGCAGCGCCCTGACAGGGGAAGGAGAAAAACTGTTTTTT.

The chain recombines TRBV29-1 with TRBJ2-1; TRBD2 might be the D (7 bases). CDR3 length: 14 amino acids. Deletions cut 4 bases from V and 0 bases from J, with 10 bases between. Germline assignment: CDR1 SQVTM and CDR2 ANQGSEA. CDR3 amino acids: CSVVRGASYNEQFF. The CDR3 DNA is TGCAGCGTTGTACGGGGGGCCTCCTACAATGAGCAGTTCTTC.

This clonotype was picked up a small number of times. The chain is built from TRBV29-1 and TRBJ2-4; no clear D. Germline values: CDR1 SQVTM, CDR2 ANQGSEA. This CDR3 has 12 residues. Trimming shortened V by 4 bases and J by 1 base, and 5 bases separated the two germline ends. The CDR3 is CSVGEAKNIQYF. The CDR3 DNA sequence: TGCAGCGTTGGTGAGGCCAAAAACATTCAGTACTTC.

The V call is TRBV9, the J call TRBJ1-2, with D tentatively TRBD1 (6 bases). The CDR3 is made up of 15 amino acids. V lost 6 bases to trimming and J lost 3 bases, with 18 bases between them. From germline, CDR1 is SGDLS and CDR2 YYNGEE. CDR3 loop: CASTQGQVGDYGYTF. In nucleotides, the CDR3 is TGTGCCAGCACCCAGGGGCAGGTGGGGGACTATGGCTACACCTTC. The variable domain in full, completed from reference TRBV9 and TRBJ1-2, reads DSGVTQTPKHLITATGQRVTLRCSPRSGDLSVYWYQQSLDQGLQFLIQYYNGEERAKGNILERFSAQQFPDLHSELNLSSLELGDSALYFCASTQGQVGDYGYTFGSGTRLTVV.

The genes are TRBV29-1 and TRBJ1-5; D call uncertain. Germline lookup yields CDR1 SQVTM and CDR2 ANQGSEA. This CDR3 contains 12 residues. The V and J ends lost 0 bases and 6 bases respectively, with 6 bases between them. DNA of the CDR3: TGCAGCGTTGAAGATCAAGGTCAGCCCCAGCATTTT. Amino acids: CSVEDQGQPQHF.

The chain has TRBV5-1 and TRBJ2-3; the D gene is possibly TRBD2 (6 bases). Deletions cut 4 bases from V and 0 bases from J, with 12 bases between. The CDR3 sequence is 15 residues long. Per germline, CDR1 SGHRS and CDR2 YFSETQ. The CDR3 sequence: CASSPHRGSTDTQYF. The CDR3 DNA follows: TGCGCCAGCAGCCCCCACCGGGGGAGCACAGATACGCAGTATTTT.

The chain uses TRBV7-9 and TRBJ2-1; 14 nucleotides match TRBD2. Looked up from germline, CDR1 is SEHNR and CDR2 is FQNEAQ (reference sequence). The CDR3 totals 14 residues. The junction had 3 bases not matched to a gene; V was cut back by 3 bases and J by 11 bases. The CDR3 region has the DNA TGTGCCAGCAGCTTGGGACTAGCGGGAGAGAAGCAGTTCTTC. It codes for CASSLGLAGEKQFF. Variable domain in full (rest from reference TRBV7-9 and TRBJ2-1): DTGVSQNPRHKITKRGQNVTFRCDPISEHNRLYWYRQTLGQGPEFLTYFQNEAQLEKSRLLSDRFSAERPKGSFSTLEIQRTEQGDSAMYLCASSLGLAGEKQFFGPGTRLTVL.

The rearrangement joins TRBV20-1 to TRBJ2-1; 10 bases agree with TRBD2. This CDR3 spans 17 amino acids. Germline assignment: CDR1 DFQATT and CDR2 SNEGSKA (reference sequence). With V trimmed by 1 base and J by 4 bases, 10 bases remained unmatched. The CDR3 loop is CSARATSGNVSYNEQFF. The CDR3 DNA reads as TGCAGTGCTAGAGCCACTAGCGGGAATGTTTCTTACAATGAGCAGTTCTTC.

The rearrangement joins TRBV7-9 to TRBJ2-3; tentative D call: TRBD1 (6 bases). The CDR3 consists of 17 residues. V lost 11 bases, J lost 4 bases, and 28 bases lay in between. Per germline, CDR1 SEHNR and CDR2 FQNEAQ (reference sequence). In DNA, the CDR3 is TGTGCCTGCCGGGATCCAAGACGAGGGGGAGTAGCAGATACGCAGTATTTT. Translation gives CACRDPRRGGVADTQYF. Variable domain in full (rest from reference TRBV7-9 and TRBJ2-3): DTGVSQNPRHKITKRGQNVTFRCDPISEHNRLYWYRQTLGQGPEFLTYFQNEAQLEKSRLLSDRFSAERPKGSFSTLEIQRTEQGDSAMYLCACRDPRRGGVADTQYFGPGTRLTVL.

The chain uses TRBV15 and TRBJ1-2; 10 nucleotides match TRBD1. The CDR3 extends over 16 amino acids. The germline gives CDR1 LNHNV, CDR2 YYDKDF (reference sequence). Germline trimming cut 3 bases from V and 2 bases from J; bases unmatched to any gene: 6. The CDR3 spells CATSSDRGQVNYGYTF. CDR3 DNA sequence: TGTGCCACCAGCAGCGACAGGGGGCAAGTAAACTATGGCTACACCTTC. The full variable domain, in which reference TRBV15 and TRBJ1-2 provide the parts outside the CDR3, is DAMVIQNPRYQVTQFGKPVTLSCSQTLNHNVMYWYQQKSSQAPKLLFHYYDKDFNNEADTPDNFQSRRPNTSFCFLDIRSPGLGDTAMYLCATSSDRGQVNYGYTFGSGTRLTVV.

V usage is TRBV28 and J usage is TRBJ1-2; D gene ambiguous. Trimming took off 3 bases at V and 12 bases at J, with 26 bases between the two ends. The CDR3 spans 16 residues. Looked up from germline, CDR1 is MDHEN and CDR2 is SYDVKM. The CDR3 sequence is CASSFLQELDYGYHTF. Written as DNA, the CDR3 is TGTGCCAGCAGTTTTTTGCAGGAACTGGACTATGGCTACCACACCTTC.

The CDR3 DNA sequence: TGTGCCTGGAGTGGCGGGAGGGTGGCAGATACGCAGTATTTT. This encodes CAWSGGRVADTQYF. The V call is TRBV30, the J call TRBJ2-3, with 9 bases fitting TRBD2. The germline V gene encodes CDR1 GTSNPN and CDR2 SVGIG (reference sequence). This CDR3 spans 14 amino acids. The V and J ends lost 1 base and 4 bases, in that order; junction bases with no gene match: 3.

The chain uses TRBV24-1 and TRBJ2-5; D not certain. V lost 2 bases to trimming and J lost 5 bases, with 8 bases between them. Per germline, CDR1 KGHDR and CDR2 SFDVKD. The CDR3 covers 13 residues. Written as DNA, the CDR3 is TGTGCCACCAGTGATTCCAGAGCGGAGACCCAGTACTTC. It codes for CATSDSRAETQYF.